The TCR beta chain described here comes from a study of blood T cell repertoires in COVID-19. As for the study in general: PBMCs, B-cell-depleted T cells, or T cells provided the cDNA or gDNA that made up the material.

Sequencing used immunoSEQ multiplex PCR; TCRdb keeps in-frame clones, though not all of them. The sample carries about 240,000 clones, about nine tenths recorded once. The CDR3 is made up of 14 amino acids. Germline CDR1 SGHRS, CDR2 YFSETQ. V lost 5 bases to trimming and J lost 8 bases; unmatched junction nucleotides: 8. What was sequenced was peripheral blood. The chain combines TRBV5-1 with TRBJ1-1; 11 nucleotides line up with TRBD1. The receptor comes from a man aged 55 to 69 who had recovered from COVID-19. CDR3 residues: CASRGQGANVEAFF. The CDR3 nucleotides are TGCGCCAGCAGAGGACAGGGGGCTAATGTCGAAGCTTTCTTT.